This TCR beta chain was recorded in a study of radiation and T cells in renal cell carcinoma (dated by TCRdb to about 2020). Describing the broader study: In total, almost 55 samples, comprising around 25 tumors and approximately 27 peripheral blood samples, were subjected to TCR beta sequencing. The final blood draw was performed at 4 weeks after radiation, at the same time as nephrectomy. Across all 53 samples, 3,800,000 or so unique CDR3 nucleotide sequences encoding 2,658,974 unique CDR3 amino acid sequences were identified.

Following the manufacturer's recommendations, the immunoSEQ kit was used to generate TCR beta libraries from genomic DNA. For library preparation, a first multiplex PCR was performed with proprietary primers, followed by a second PCR in which unique barcodes were added, and bead cleanups were performed after each round. A positive control reaction and a negative control reaction, both provided in the kit, were run with every batch of samples. The final libraries underwent checking on an Agilent 4200 TapeStation D1000 ScreenTape, volumetric pooling, and quantification by qPCR. Sequencing was performed on an Illumina NextSeq500 with a MidOutput 150-cycle cartridge, and 156 Read1 and 15 Index1 cycles were run with kit custom primers. The pooled library was loaded at around 1 pM with approximately 18% PhiX control spiked in. For the original study's pipeline: The vendor-processed data were analyzed in R, and a clonotype was defined as all T cells that share the same CDR3 nucleotide sequence. In the clone abundance analyses, frequencies in each sample were normalized to that sample's 10,000 most abundant clones. Public T cell clones, which averaged fewer than five per sample, were excluded before analysis. An abundance difference of at least 32-fold between compartments was the criterion for calling clonotypes tumor-enriched or baseline blood-enriched. Clonotypes expanded or contracted between blood time points were identified with a beta-binomial differential abundance model. Similarity between tumor and blood repertoires was quantified using the Baroni-Urbani and Buser coefficient, and groups were compared with two-tailed Wilcoxon tests in R. This is the immuneACCESS table as TCRdb keeps it, with only in-frame sequences that have V and J called. A part of the clones is gone; compared with another copy, unresolved V genes explain less than half, and the rest is unexplained. Clone size and V and J calls were adopted from that table, with D and trimming inferred from the DNA. The sample table records 60,000 to 75,000 clones; approximately 80% of these occur just once. The top ten clonotypes cover 6.5% to 7.5% of the sample.

Overall study outcomes, separate from this receptor: Blood repertoire dynamics were not followed beyond 4 weeks after treatment. Top tumor clonotypes rose in blood from baseline to 2 weeks post-radiation, then contracted by 4 weeks, suggesting transient expansion of tumor-resident clones. Because pretreatment tumor biopsies were not available, the study could not determine whether clonotypes were already present within the tumor at baseline. The single-armed trial design could not address effects of radiation dose or scheduling on the TCR repertoire.

Interpreted using the paper, the time point label stands for: blood 4 weeks post-SBRT, at nephrectomy. What this sample's treatment or condition label stands for: 15 Gy SBRT to primary tumor, nephrectomy 4 weeks later. The samples were drawn from a clinical trial, where primary renal cell carcinomas were treated with 15 Gy of stereotactic body radiation therapy and then removed by nephrectomy 4 weeks afterward. To follow tumor-enriched clonotypes, serial peripheral blood was collected from radiation-treated patients at baseline and at 2 weeks and 4 weeks after SBRT. Every patient's renal cell carcinoma showed clear cell pathology. The QIAamp DNA Blood Mini Kit (Qiagen) was used to prepare genomic DNA for TCR sequencing. The analyses included just those samples that passed every quality control check. V is cut by 2 bases and J by 3 bases, and the space between the germline ends is 11 bases. The CDR3 runs 15 residues from the cysteine to the phenylalanine. Solely the CDR3 DNA is kept, with 45 bases framed from the first base. In the germline V gene, CDR1 corresponds to SGHTA and CDR2 to FQGTGA.

Details on this clone: It lacks a known antigen. One base away there is no much larger clone; base qualities are not given.

The receptor was isolated from a man in his 60s with renal cell carcinoma. Recombination joined TRBV7-3 with TRBJ2-1, with TRBD2 perhaps the D gene, on 6 matching bases. Source: blood, taken from a patient whose treatment included radiotherapy and nephrectomy. The DNA sequence follows: TGTGCCAGCAGCTTATTAGGCGGGGACTACAATGAGCAGTTCTTC. This translates into CASSLLGGDYNEQFF. Full variable domain (CDR3 extended with the reference TRBV7-3 and TRBJ2-1 proteins): GAGVSQTPSNKVTEKGKYVELRCDPISGHTALYWYRQSLGQGPEFLIYFQGTGAADDSGLPNDRFFAVRPEGSVSTLKIQRTERGDSAVYLCASSLLGGDYNEQFFGPGTRLTVL.